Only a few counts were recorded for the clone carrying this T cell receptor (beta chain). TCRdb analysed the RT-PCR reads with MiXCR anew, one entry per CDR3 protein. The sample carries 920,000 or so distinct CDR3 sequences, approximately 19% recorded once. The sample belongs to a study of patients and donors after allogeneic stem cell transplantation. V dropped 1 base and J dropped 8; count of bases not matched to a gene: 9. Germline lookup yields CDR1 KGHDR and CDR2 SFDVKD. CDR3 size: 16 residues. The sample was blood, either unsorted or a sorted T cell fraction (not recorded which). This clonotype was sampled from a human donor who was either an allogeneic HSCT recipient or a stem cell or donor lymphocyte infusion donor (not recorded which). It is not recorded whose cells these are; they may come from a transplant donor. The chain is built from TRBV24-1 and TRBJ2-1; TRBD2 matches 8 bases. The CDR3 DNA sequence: TGTGCCACCAGTGATTTCTCGATAGCGGGGAAAGATGAGCAGTTCTTC. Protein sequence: CATSDFSIAGKDEQFF.